Shown below are 28 T cell receptor beta chains from a single sample sequenced in a study of blood T cell repertoires in COVID-19 (TCRdb year 2020). The library was produced with the immunoSEQ multiplex PCR assay. TCRdb re-hosts the immuneACCESS table, in-frame sequences only. Its copies lack some clones; in the studies checked, an unresolved V gene accounts for under half of them, and the cause for the rest is not known. Recorded for this sample are roughly 70,000 clones; 80% of them occurred a single time. Roughly 18% of the sample is in the top ten clones. Sequencing used peripheral blood. Source of these receptors: a man in his 70s who had recovered from COVID-19.

The rearrangement links TRBV3-1 (or the pseudogene TRBV3-2) to TRBJ1-6; 10 bases are shared with TRBD1. Looked up from germline, CDR1 is LGHDT and CDR2 is YNNKEL (reference sequence). Trimming at V came to 4 bases and at J to 8 bases, leaving 2 bases not matched to a gene. CDR3 length: 14 amino acids. CDR3 bases: TGTGCCAGCAGCCCGACAGGGGGCGATTCACCCCTCCACTTT. Its protein product is CASSPTGGDSPLHF.

This clone showed up just a few times. The chain links TRBV5-6 to TRBJ1-2, with 7 bases matching TRBD1. The CDR3 is 15 amino acids. V lost 4 bases to trimming and J lost 5 bases; unmatched junction nucleotides: 11. Germline V gene sequence: CDR1 SGHDT, CDR2 YYEEEE. The CDR3, as DNA: TGTGCCAGCAGCGGGACAGCCTCGTTGACATATGGCTACACCTTC. It specifies CASSGTASLTYGYTF.

This chain uses TRBV11-2 with TRBJ2-3; 9 bases agree with TRBD1. The V gene end was trimmed by 5 bases and the J gene end by 2 bases; junction bases not matched to a gene: 5. The germline gives CDR1 SGHAT, CDR2 FQNNGV. The CDR3 is 15 amino acids. The CDR3 bases are TGTGCCAGCAGCACCGGGACAGGGATCACAGATACGCAGTATTTT. Amino acid sequence: CASSTGTGITDTQYF.

V and J are TRBV7-9 and TRBJ1-2; 9 bases align to TRBD1. J gave up 4 bases and V 4 bases, and 7 bases lay outside the gene matches. In germline, CDR1 is SEHNR, CDR2 FQNEAQ (reference sequence). The CDR3 contains 15 residues. CDR3 loop: CASSSSGTGFYGYTF. For the CDR3, the DNA is TGTGCCAGCAGCTCCTCCGGGACAGGGTTCTATGGCTACACCTTC. The whole variable domain, filled in from reference TRBV7-9 and TRBJ1-2, reads DTGVSQNPRHKITKRGQNVTFRCDPISEHNRLYWYRQTLGQGPEFLTYFQNEAQLEKSRLLSDRFSAERPKGSFSTLEIQRTEQGDSAMYLCASSSSGTGFYGYTFGSGTRLTVV.

V usage is TRBV7-9 and J usage is TRBJ1-6; D not resolved. The CDR3 spans 12 residues. Trimming stripped 3 bases from V and 9 bases from J, with 6 bases between. Germline-derived CDR1 and CDR2 are SEHNR and FQNEAQ (reference sequence). The CDR3 reads CASSFYSSPLHF. The CDR3 nucleotides read TGTGCCAGCAGCTTCTATTCTTCACCCCTCCACTTT. Based on the CDR3 plus reference TRBV7-9 and TRBJ1-6, the full variable domain is DTGVSQNPRHKITKRGQNVTFRCDPISEHNRLYWYRQTLGQGPEFLTYFQNEAQLEKSRLLSDRFSAERPKGSFSTLEIQRTEQGDSAMYLCASSFYSSPLHFGNGTRLTVT.

The CDR3 spells CASSSLAGVSGELFF. In nucleotides, the CDR3 is TGTGCCAGCAGCTCACTAGCGGGGGTATCGGGGGAGCTGTTTTTT. The chain employs TRBV11-1 and TRBJ2-2; 11 nucleotides align to TRBD2. The CDR3 is made up of 15 amino acids. The V gene end was trimmed by 4 bases and the J gene end by 8 bases; junction bases not matched to a gene: 6. Looked up from germline, CDR1 is SGHAT and CDR2 is FQDESV (reference sequence).

The V gene is TRBV12-3 or TRBV12-4, the J gene TRBJ1-1; tentative D call: TRBD1 (5 bases). V was clipped by 6 bases and J by 1 base, with 9 bases between them. The CDR3 covers 13 residues. The CDR3 coding sequence is TGTGCCAGCAGGCCCCAGGGGAACACTGAAGCTTTCTTT. Protein: CASRPQGNTEAFF.

The gene calls are TRBV5-1 and TRBJ1-2; TRBD1 matches at 8 bases. The trim removed 4 bases at V and 5 bases at J, leaving 10 bases unmatched. Germline lookup yields CDR1 SGHRS and CDR2 YFSETQ. This CDR3 spans 15 amino acids. The CDR3 spells CASSTLQGGHYGYTF. DNA for the CDR3: TGCGCCAGCAGCACTCTACAGGGGGGACATTATGGCTACACCTTC.

In this sample, this clone is large. This chain joins TRBV28 and TRBJ1-2; the D gene is possibly TRBD1 (5 bases). The V end was cut by 2 bases, the J end by 4 bases, with 14 bases between. This CDR3 is built from 15 residues. Germline V CDR1 and CDR2: MDHEN, SYDVKM. CDR3 bases: TGTGCCAGCAGTTTACTTCGGGGGAATGGCTATGGCTACACCTTC. Translated, it gives CASSLLRGNGYGYTF.

The gene calls are TRBV29-1 and TRBJ2-3; possible D gene TRBD2, 6 bases. The V gene's germline CDR1 is SQVTM and CDR2 ANQGSEA. The length of the CDR3 is 15 residues. CDR3 amino acids: CSTLASGPSADTQYF. The CDR3 coding sequence is TGCAGTACTCTGGCCAGCGGGCCTTCGGCAGATACGCAGTATTTT.

The sample holds a few counts of this clone. J is TRBJ1-2 and V is TRBV19, with D uncertain. In germline, CDR1 is LNHDA, CDR2 SQIVND (reference sequence). This CDR3 comprises 12 residues. Trimming took 6 bases from V and 8 from J, leaving 13 bases between them. CDR3 region: CASRVSGEGYTF. The CDR3 DNA reads TGTGCCAGTAGAGTCTCCGGGGAGGGCTACACCTTC.

This clone was seen repeatedly, ten times or more. The chain links TRBV30 to TRBJ1-4, with 9 bases identical to TRBD1. J lost 7 bases, V lost 8 bases, and 8 bases had no gene match. Germline V lookup: CDR1 GTSNPN, CDR2 SVGIG (reference sequence). The CDR3 extends over 13 amino acids. CDR3 nucleotide sequence: TGTGCCGCTTACAGGGGGCGGTTTGAAAAACTGTTTTTT. Translating gives CAAYRGRFEKLFF. Full variable domain (missing parts from reference TRBV30 and TRBJ1-4): SQTIHQWPATLVQPVGSPLSLECTVEGTSNPNLYWYRQAAGRGLQLLFYSVGIGQISSEVPQNLSASRPQDRQFILSSKKLLLSDSGFYLCAAYRGRFEKLFFGSGTQLSVL.

V gene TRBV7-2 combines with J gene TRBJ1-1; possible D gene TRBD1, 6 bases. The germline V gene encodes CDR1 SGHTA and CDR2 FQGNSA. V was trimmed by 4 bases and J by 1 base, leaving 13 bases between them. The CDR3 extends over 15 amino acids. The DNA of the CDR3 is TGTGCCAGCAGCTCCAAACAGGGACCGAACACTGAAGCTTTCTTT. Translation gives CASSSKQGPNTEAFF. The whole variable domain, remainder taken from reference TRBV7-2 and TRBJ1-1, is GAGVSQSPSNKVTEKGKDVELRCDPISGHTALYWYRQSLGQGLEFLIYFQGNSAPDKSGLPSDRFSAERTGGSVSTLTIQRTQQEDSAVYLCASSSKQGPNTEAFFGQGTRLTVV.

The V gene is TRBV6-1, the J gene TRBJ2-5; D is unresolved. This CDR3 contains 16 residues. Trimming removed 1 base from V and 2 bases from J, with 14 bases in between. Germline V gene sequence: CDR1 MNHNS, CDR2 SASEGT. In DNA, the CDR3 is TGTGCCAGCAGTGAAGGAAGGAGAACTGATCAAGAGACCCAGTACTTC. Translated: CASSEGRRTDQETQYF.

This chain connects TRBV11-3 to TRBJ2-1, with TRBD1 identical over 7 bases. The CDR3 is made up of 13 amino acids. Germline values: CDR1 SGHNT, CDR2 YENEEA. V lost 5 bases to trimming and J lost 4 bases; unmatched junction nucleotides: 2. The CDR3 spells CASSRGPYNEQFF. As DNA, the CDR3 is TGTGCCAGCAGCAGGGGGCCGTACAATGAGCAGTTCTTC.

This clone was found once. This chain uses TRBV18 with TRBJ2-3, with D possibly TRBD1 on 6 matching bases. CDR3 length equals 13 residues. V was cut by 6 bases and J by 6 bases, with 13 bases left in between. Looked up from germline, CDR1 is KGHSH and CDR2 is LQKENI. The CDR3 sequence: CASSSPGHDTQYF. The CDR3 DNA follows: TGTGCCAGCTCGTCTCCGGGACATGATACGCAGTATTTT.

There are a few counts of this clone. The V call is TRBV19, the J call TRBJ2-1, with a weak D call TRBD1 (6 bases). The germline CDR1 and CDR2 sequences are LNHDA and SQIVND (reference sequence). This CDR3 has 16 amino acids. V lost 6 bases and J lost 3, with 18 bases in between. This chain's CDR3 is CASSLSGQFYYNEQFF. The CDR3 DNA reads TGTGCCAGTAGCCTCTCCGGACAGTTTTACTACAATGAGCAGTTCTTC.

This chain links TRBV5-1 with TRBJ2-1, with D perhaps matching TRBD1 (5 bases). The CDR3 is 16 amino acids. Per germline, CDR1 SGHRS and CDR2 YFSETQ. V gave up 1 base and J gave up 2 bases, with 13 bases separating them. In nucleotides, the CDR3 is TGCGCCAGCAGCTTGCAGGGCGAGGTTCCCTACAATGAGCAGTTCTTC. Encoded protein: CASSLQGEVPYNEQFF. Combining the CDR3 with reference TRBV5-1 and TRBJ2-1 gives the whole variable domain KAGVTQTPRYLIKTRGQQVTLSCSPISGHRSVSWYQQTPGQGLQFLFEYFSETQRNKGNFPGRFSGRQFSNSRSEMNVSTLELGDSALYLCASSLQGEVPYNEQFFGPGTRLTVL.

This chain joins TRBV4-3 and TRBJ2-6; perhaps TRBD1 as D (5 bases). CDR1 LGHNA and CDR2 YSLEER come from the germline V gene. Trimming took off 4 bases at V and 2 bases at J, with 6 bases between the two ends. This CDR3 has 14 residues. This chain's CDR3 is CASSLGAGANVLTF. In DNA, the CDR3 is TGCGCCAGCAGCCTAGGGGCTGGGGCCAACGTCCTGACTTTC.

This chain uses TRBV27 with TRBJ1-6; TRBD1 agrees at 10 bases. The CDR3 loop spans 16 amino acids. Germline V CDR1 and CDR2: MNHEY, SMNVEV (reference sequence). After removal of 3 bases from V and 6 bases from J, the junction contained 5 bases not matched to a gene. This chain's CDR3 is CASSFGGQGFNSPLHF. The DNA for the CDR3 is TGTGCCAGCAGTTTTGGGGGACAGGGGTTTAATTCACCCCTCCACTTT.

The gene calls are TRBV5-1 and TRBJ1-1, with a tentative D call TRBD1 (5 bases). Germline CDR1 and CDR2: SGHRS and YFSETQ. The CDR3 is made up of 15 amino acids. Trimming pared 3 bases from V and 4 bases from J, leaving 16 bases between. The CDR3 bases are TGCGCCAGCAGCTGGGGTCAGGGCGGTTCCACTGAAGCTTTCTTT. Its translation is CASSWGQGGSTEAFF.

The chain employs TRBV21-1 and TRBJ2-6; no check of the table's D call, TRBD1, against the DNA was made. TRBV21-1 is a recognized pseudogene. This CDR3 is built from 17 residues. The CDR3 DNA reads TGTGCCAGCAGCACAAACAGGGGGTCCTCTGGGGCCAACGTCCTGACTTTC. As protein: CASSTNRGSSGANVLTF.

Only a few counts were recorded for this clone. This chain connects TRBV2 to TRBJ2-1; the match to TRBD2 covers 8 bases. V dropped 5 bases and J dropped 0; count of bases not matched to a gene: 3. The CDR3 loop spans 15 amino acids. Germline V gene sequence: CDR1 SNHLY, CDR2 FYNNEI. CDR3 nucleotide sequence: TGTGCCAGCAGTAGCGGGGGCCTCTCCTACAATGAGCAGTTCTTC. Its protein product is CASSSGGLSYNEQFF.

The chain joins TRBV12-3 or TRBV12-4 to TRBJ1-1, with 7 bases matching TRBD1. V shed 6 bases, J shed 3 bases, and the junction held 4 bases outside the gene matches. CDR3 length: 13 residues. The CDR3: CASSLDRDTEAFF. In nucleotides, the CDR3 is TGTGCCAGCAGCCTCGACAGGGACACTGAAGCTTTCTTT.

The V and J genes are TRBV5-1 and TRBJ1-1, with D uncertain. Germline-derived CDR1 and CDR2 are SGHRS and YFSETQ. Trimming removed 0 bases from V and 3 bases from J, with 12 bases in between. This CDR3 has 15 amino acids. This CDR3 is CASSLGGSLDTEAFF. The CDR3 DNA reads as TGCGCCAGCAGCTTGGGTGGCAGTCTGGACACTGAAGCTTTCTTT.

The gene calls are TRBV7-9 and TRBJ1-5; TRBD1 agrees at 10 bases. The V segment lost 3 bases and the J segment 7 bases; nucleotides outside the gene matches: 3. CDR1 and CDR2 from the germline V gene are SEHNR and FQNEAQ (reference sequence). The CDR3 consists of 14 residues. CDR3 protein: CASSLGTGDQPQHF. The CDR3 DNA is TGTGCCAGCAGCTTGGGGACAGGGGACCAGCCCCAGCATTTT. Drawing the rest from reference TRBV7-9 and TRBJ1-5, the complete variable domain is DTGVSQNPRHKITKRGQNVTFRCDPISEHNRLYWYRQTLGQGPEFLTYFQNEAQLEKSRLLSDRFSAERPKGSFSTLEIQRTEQGDSAMYLCASSLGTGDQPQHFGDGTRLSIL.

CDR3 nucleotide sequence: TGTGCCAGCAGTTACTCTGTAGGTCGGGATCGACAGTTCTTC. Residues: CASSYSVGRDRQFF. The chain joins TRBV6-2 or TRBV6-3 to TRBJ2-1; the D gene is possibly TRBD2 (5 bases). Per germline, CDR1 MNHEY and CDR2 SVGEGT. The CDR3 is 14 amino acids. V was pared by 0 bases and J by 13 bases, with 16 bases between.

The V call is TRBV6-5, the J call TRBJ1-1, with 10 bases aligning to TRBD1. J lost 5 bases, V lost 7 bases, and 7 bases had no gene match. The germline gives CDR1 MNHEY, CDR2 SVGAGI. The CDR3 covers 14 residues. The CDR3 region has the DNA TGTGCCAGCACCCGAGACAGGGGGCAAACTGAAGCTTTCTTT. Residues: CASTRDRGQTEAFF.